A single sample gave rise to the 19 T cell receptor beta chains below, sequenced in a study of cytomegalovirus exposure and HLA in healthy donors (dated by TCRdb to the late 2010s). The receptor library was made with the immunoSEQ multiplex PCR assay. TCRdb took over this immuneACCESS table, retaining in-frame rearrangements with V and J assigned. Such tables are incomplete; in checked studies, under half of the missing clones stem from an unresolved V gene, and the remainder is unexplained. For this sample the table gives around 150,000 clones, of which about four fifths were detected only once. Roughly 10% of the sample is held by the ten biggest clonotypes. Specimen: PBMCs. All receptors come from a man aged 30 to 45 in good health and CMV-seropositive.

The chain couples TRBV10-2 to TRBJ2-1; D remains ambiguous. In germline, CDR1 is WSHSY, CDR2 SAAADI. This CDR3 is 12 amino acids long. The germline V and J ends were trimmed by 2 bases and 8 bases, with 7 bases remaining between them. In DNA, the CDR3 is TGCGCCAGCAGTGAGGAGGCGCATGAGCAGTTCTTC. This translates into CASSEEAHEQFF.

This sequence joins TRBV28 and TRBJ1-5; tentative D call: TRBD1 (5 bases). The V and J ends lost 1 base and 2 bases respectively, with 9 bases between them. CDR1 is MDHEN, CDR2 SYDVKM, per germline. This CDR3 contains 15 residues. The CDR3 DNA reads TGTGCCAGCAGTTTATTTTGGGGGGGCAATCAGCCCCAGCATTTT. Its protein is CASSLFWGGNQPQHF. The whole variable domain, filled in from reference TRBV28 and TRBJ1-5, reads DVKVTQSSRYLVKRTGEKVFLECVQDMDHENMFWYRQDPGLGLRLIYFSYDVKMKEKGDIPEGYSVSREKKERFSLILESASTNQTSMYLCASSLFWGGNQPQHFGDGTRLSIL.

This clone has only a few counts. The chain employs TRBV7-2 and TRBJ2-7; 14 bases map to TRBD2. J lost 0 bases, V lost 5 bases, and 3 bases had no gene match. The CDR3 has 16 amino acids. CDR1 and CDR2 from the germline V gene are SGHTA and FQGNSA. The CDR3 DNA reads as TGTGCCAGCAGCCGGACTAGCGGGGGGCTCTCCTACGAGCAGTACTTC. Its translation: CASSRTSGGLSYEQYF.

The chain combines TRBV5-1 with TRBJ2-2, with 9 bases lining up with TRBD2. V lost 6 bases, J lost 1 base, and 7 bases stayed unmatched. Per germline, CDR1 SGHRS and CDR2 YFSETQ. This CDR3 has 16 amino acids. CDR3 in amino acids: CASKDGAGGNTGELFF. The CDR3 DNA follows: TGCGCCAGCAAGGATGGAGCGGGAGGGAACACCGGGGAGCTGTTTTTT.

CDR3 sequence reads: CASRTRGRIPGELFF. In nucleotides, the CDR3 is TGTGCCAGCAGAACCAGGGGGCGCATTCCCGGGGAGCTGTTTTTT. This chain connects TRBV7-2 to TRBJ2-2, with 8 bases identical to TRBD1. There are 15 residues in the CDR3. V trimming: 6 bases; J trimming: 6 bases; junction bases outside the gene matches: 9. Germline V gene sequence: CDR1 SGHTA, CDR2 FQGNSA.

The J gene is TRBJ1-2, the V gene TRBV6-5; 8 positions agree with TRBD1. Trimming cost V 5 bases and J 5 bases; bases outside gene matches: 4. The CDR3 covers 13 residues. Per the germline V gene, CDR1 is MNHEY and CDR2 is SVGAGI. The CDR3 loop is CASSRQGAYGYTF. The CDR3 DNA reads TGTGCCAGCAGTCGGCAGGGGGCGTATGGCTACACCTTC.

This clone has a single count. The gene calls are TRBV28 and TRBJ1-3, with D hard to call. Germline CDR1 is MDHEN and CDR2 is SYDVKM. The V end was cut by 7 bases, the J end by 0 bases, with 10 bases between. This CDR3 contains 14 residues. In DNA form, the CDR3 reads TGTGCCAGCACCGCCGGGAGCTCTGGAAACACCATATATTTT. Protein sequence: CASTAGSSGNTIYF.

The chain recombines TRBV9 with TRBJ1-5; 8 bases fit TRBD1. J lost 6 bases, V lost 4 bases, and 6 bases had no gene match. Germline lookup yields CDR1 SGDLS and CDR2 YYNGEE. This CDR3 is 14 amino acids long. The CDR3 spells CASSSQGARQPQHF. The CDR3 DNA follows: TGTGCCAGCAGCTCGCAGGGGGCCCGTCAGCCCCAGCATTTT.

This clone was seen once. J is TRBJ2-5 and V is TRBV7-3, with 8 bases that match TRBD1. Germline-derived CDR1 and CDR2 are SGHTA and FQGTGA. This CDR3 region has 13 residues. The J segment lost 5 bases and the V segment lost 5 bases, leaving 4 bases of the junction unmatched. The CDR3 protein is CASSTGGRETQYF. The CDR3 coding sequence is TGTGCCAGCAGCACAGGGGGAAGGGAGACCCAGTACTTC.

V usage is TRBV5-1 and J usage is TRBJ1-2, with D hard to call. The CDR3 covers 13 residues. CDR1 and CDR2 from the germline V gene are SGHRS and YFSETQ. With 4 bases removed from V and 6 bases from J, the gap between germline ends came to 13 bases. The chain's CDR3 is CASSLSLTDGYTF. DNA of the CDR3: TGCGCCAGCAGCCTTAGTCTCACGGATGGCTACACCTTC.

The chain joins TRBV11-2 to TRBJ2-3, with 14 bases lining up with TRBD2. The V and J ends lost 5 bases and 2 bases, in that order; junction bases with no gene match: 3. This CDR3 is built from 16 residues. Germline lookup yields CDR1 SGHAT and CDR2 FQNNGV. CDR3 DNA sequence: TGTGCCAGCAGCCCGACTAGCGGGAGGGTCACAGATACGCAGTATTTT. This encodes CASSPTSGRVTDTQYF. The full variable domain, completed using reference TRBV11-2 and TRBJ2-3, is EAGVAQSPRYKIIEKRQSVAFWCNPISGHATLYWYQQILGQGPKLLIQFQNNGVVDDSQLPKDRFSAERLKGVDSTLKIQPAKLEDSAVYLCASSPTSGRVTDTQYFGPGTRLTVL.

The chain joins TRBV19 to TRBJ2-7; D gene uncertain. This CDR3 comprises 12 residues. Trimming removed 4 bases from V and 7 bases from J, with 11 bases in between. The germline CDR1 and CDR2 sequences are LNHDA and SQIVND (reference sequence). CDR3 in DNA: TGTGCCAGTAGTACCGGTCCCTGGGAGCAGTACTTC. Translation gives CASSTGPWEQYF.

There are a few counts of this clone. The rearrangement joins TRBV28 to TRBJ2-1; the D gene is possibly TRBD2 (6 bases). Looked up from germline, CDR1 is MDHEN and CDR2 is SYDVKM. With 8 bases removed from V and 0 bases from J, the gap between germline ends came to 17 bases. The length of the CDR3 is 16 residues. The CDR3 region has the DNA TGTGCCAGCGGCACTCTGGACTATCTCTCCTACAATGAGCAGTTCTTC. Its protein is CASGTLDYLSYNEQFF.

This rearrangement joins TRBV30 to TRBJ2-1; D is unresolved. V was cut by 0 bases and J by 9 bases, with 12 bases left in between. The CDR3 sequence is 13 residues long. CDR1 is GTSNPN and CDR2 is SVGIG in the germline V gene (reference sequence). In DNA form, the CDR3 reads TGTGCCTGGAGTGTAATAGATGGTGGTGAGCAGTTCTTC. Amino acid sequence: CAWSVIDGGEQFF.

This clone was found once. The V call is TRBV7-2, the J call TRBJ2-3, with TRBD2 identical over 8 bases. The V gene end was trimmed by 1 base and the J gene end by 2 bases; junction bases not matched to a gene: 5. The CDR3 loop spans 16 amino acids. Germline V CDR1 and CDR2: SGHTA, FQGNSA. The CDR3, as DNA: TGTGCCAGCAGCTTAGAGGCGGGGGGACACACAGATACGCAGTATTTT. This sequence encodes CASSLEAGGHTDTQYF.

This sequence joins TRBV6-5 and TRBJ2-3, with D perhaps TRBD2 (6 bases). Germline CDR1 MNHEY, CDR2 SVGAGI. The CDR3 has 16 residues. Trimming pared 0 bases from V and 0 bases from J, leaving 10 bases between. The CDR3 DNA reads as TGTGCCAGCAGTTACTCCCTAGCGAGGAGCACAGATACGCAGTATTTT. Translating it yields CASSYSLARSTDTQYF.

This clone showed up just once. This chain links TRBV2 with TRBJ2-5, with TRBD1 matching 11 bases. The germline V gene has CDR1 SNHLY and CDR2 FYNNEI. There are 14 residues in the CDR3. V shed 8 bases, J shed 5 bases, and the junction held 7 bases outside the gene matches. The CDR3 coding sequence is TGTGCCAGCTCTTGGACAGGGGGCATGGAGACCCAGTACTTC. This sequence encodes CASSWTGGMETQYF.

This clone occurred a few times. V is TRBV4-1 and J is TRBJ1-6, with 10 nucleotides matching TRBD1. The J segment lost 4 bases and the V segment lost 1 base, leaving 4 bases of the junction unmatched. Germline V gene lookup returns CDR1 MGHRA and CDR2 YSYEKL. This CDR3 is built from 17 residues. Here the CDR3 reads CASSQGGTGAYNSPLHF. In DNA, the CDR3 is TGCGCCAGCAGCCAAGGCGGGACAGGGGCTTATAATTCACCCCTCCACTTT.

CDR3 in DNA: TGCGCCAGCAGCCAACTAGATCGGGAGACCCAGTACTTC. This encodes CASSQLDRETQYF. The rearrangement links TRBV5-1 to TRBJ2-5, with D perhaps matching TRBD2 (5 bases). Trimming cost V 4 bases and J 5 bases, with 12 bases left between them. The CDR3 spans 13 residues. Germline loops: CDR1 SGHRS, CDR2 YFSETQ.